Below are 4 T cell receptor beta chains sequenced from a single sample in a study of identical twins (dated by TCRdb to the mid-2010s). Receptor libraries were prepared by 5' RACE. Sequencing instrument: Illumina HiSeq 2000. Using fastp at Q25 and MiXCR, TCRdb reprocessed the public reads and kept productive beta chains. CDR3 protein duplicates are merged, each entry listing the most common genes and DNA. The sample table records 650,000 to 750,000 distinct CDR3 sequences; approximately 21% of these occur just once. The top ten clonotypes cover 4% to 4.5% of the sample. A further study also used this sample, focusing on T cells expressing NK-cell markers.

The source material was PBMCs. The receptors stem from a woman younger than 30 in good health.

This clonotype was seen repeatedly, ten times or more. The genes are TRBV9 and TRBJ2-1, with D uncertain. V was clipped by 1 base and J by 0 bases, with 11 bases between them. The CDR3 runs to 16 residues. The germline V gene encodes CDR1 SGDLS and CDR2 YYNGEE. CDR3 sequence reads: CASSVTDASSYNEQFF. The CDR3 region has the DNA TGTGCCAGCAGCGTAACTGACGCAAGCTCCTACAATGAGCAGTTCTTC.

The chain carries TRBV6-5 and TRBJ2-2; no clear D. V was clipped by 2 bases and J by 6 bases, with 7 bases between them. Per germline, CDR1 MNHEY and CDR2 SVGAGI. This CDR3 is built from 13 residues. The CDR3 loop reads CASSYVRAGELFF. For the CDR3, the DNA is TGTGCCAGCAGTTACGTTAGGGCCGGGGAGCTGTTTTTT.

V usage is TRBV27 and J usage is TRBJ2-1; TRBD1 matches 9 bases. Germline V gene sequence: CDR1 MNHEY, CDR2 SMNVEV (reference sequence). The CDR3 totals 15 residues. J gave up 5 bases and V 4 bases, and 6 bases lay outside the gene matches. CDR3 loop: CASSWDRVRHNEQFF. The CDR3 nucleotides read TGTGCCAGCAGTTGGGACAGGGTGCGGCACAATGAGCAGTTCTTC.

The chain links TRBV5-1 to TRBJ1-1, with 8 positions matching TRBD1. CDR3 size: 17 residues. After removal of 0 bases from V and 5 bases from J, the junction contained 12 bases not matched to a gene. Germline V gene lookup returns CDR1 SGHRS and CDR2 YFSETQ. CDR3 loop: CASSLARGRGFSTEAFF. The CDR3 nucleotides are TGCGCCAGCAGCTTGGCCAGGGGGCGCGGATTTAGTACTGAAGCTTTCTTT. The full variable domain, with the rest looked up from reference TRBV5-1 and TRBJ1-1, is KAGVTQTPRYLIKTRGQQVTLSCSPISGHRSVSWYQQTPGQGLQFLFEYFSETQRNKGNFPGRFSGRQFSNSRSEMNVSTLELGDSALYLCASSLARGRGFSTEAFFGQGTRLTVV.